This T cell receptor (beta chain) was identified in a study of identical twins. In its sample, this clonotype was seen many times. The CDR3 is 12 amino acids. V was clipped by 2 bases and J by 6 bases, with 6 bases between them. Looked up from germline, CDR1 is LGHDT and CDR2 is YNNKEL (reference sequence). One entry per CDR3 protein, called by TCRdb with MiXCR from the 5' RACE reads. This table has around 1.7 million distinct CDR3 sequences, less than 40% appearing once. The clonotype was recovered from a newborn girl in good health. This chain connects TRBV3-1 to TRBJ2-3; D gene uncertain. Sequencing was carried out using cord blood. CDR3 bases: TGTGCCAGCAGCCAATTCCGGGATACGCAGTATTTT. Translating gives CASSQFRDTQYF.